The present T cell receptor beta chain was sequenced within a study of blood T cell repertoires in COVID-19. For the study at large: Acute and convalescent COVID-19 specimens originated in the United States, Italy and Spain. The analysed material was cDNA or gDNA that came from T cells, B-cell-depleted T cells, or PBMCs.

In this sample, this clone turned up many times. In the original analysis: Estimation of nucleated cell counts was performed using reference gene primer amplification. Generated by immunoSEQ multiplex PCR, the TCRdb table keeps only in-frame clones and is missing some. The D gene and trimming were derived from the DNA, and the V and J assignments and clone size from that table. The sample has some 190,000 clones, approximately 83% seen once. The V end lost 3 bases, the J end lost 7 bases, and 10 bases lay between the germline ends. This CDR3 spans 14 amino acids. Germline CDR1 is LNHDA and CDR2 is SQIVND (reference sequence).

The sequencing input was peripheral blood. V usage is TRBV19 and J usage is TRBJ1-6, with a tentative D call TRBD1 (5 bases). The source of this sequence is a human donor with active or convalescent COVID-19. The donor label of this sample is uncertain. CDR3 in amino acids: CASSIQGSNSPLHF. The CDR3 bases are TGTGCCAGTAGTATCCAGGGTAGCAATTCACCCCTCCACTTT. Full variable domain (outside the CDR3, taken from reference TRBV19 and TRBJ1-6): DGGITQSPKYLFRKEGQNVTLSCEQNLNHDAMYWYRQDPGQGLRLIYYSQIVNDFQKGDIAEGYSVSREKKESFPLTVTSAQKNPTAFYLCASSIQGSNSPLHFGNGTRLTVT.